The next 15 T cell receptor beta chains were all read from a single sample in a study of T cell responses to AZD1222 COVID-19 vaccine (dated by TCRdb to about 2021). The sample's time point, from its label and the paper: baseline before first vaccination. Library creation used the immunoSEQ multiplex PCR assay. Drawn from immuneACCESS, this table holds only the in-frame rearrangements with V and J called that TCRdb kept. Clones are partly lost; checked studies trace under half to an unresolved V gene and leave the rest unexplained. This sample comprises 160,000 or so clones, about 89% of them detected only once. The top ten hold around 1.6% of the sample. The sequences come from peripheral blood, collected on day 0 of AZD1222 vaccination. These receptors all come from an adult in good health.

The sample holds one count of this clone. V and J are TRBV7-6 and TRBJ2-2; D might be TRBD2 (6 bases). CDR3 length equals 17 residues. Trimming removed 1 base at V and 2 bases at J, with 14 bases between. In germline, CDR1 is SGHVS, CDR2 FNYEAQ. CDR3 protein: CASSLGIGLLNTGELFF. DNA for the CDR3: TGTGCCAGCAGCTTAGGGATTGGACTACTAAACACCGGGGAGCTGTTTTTT.

This rearrangement joins TRBV6-2 or TRBV6-3 to TRBJ2-7, with D tentatively TRBD2 (7 bases). Between the trimmed V and J ends, which lost 0 bases and 4 bases, there was a span of 16 bases. The CDR3 runs to 16 residues. Germline CDR1 and CDR2: MNHEY and SVGEGT. The CDR3 is CASSYSARGGTYEQYF. CDR3 DNA sequence: TGTGCCAGCAGTTACTCGGCTAGGGGGGGGACTTACGAGCAGTACTTC.

This chain links TRBV4-2 with TRBJ2-7; 7 bases match TRBD1. CDR1 is LGHNA and CDR2 is YNFKEQ in the germline V gene. Trimming removed 3 bases from V and 1 base from J; junction bases left unmatched: 6. This CDR3 is built from 15 residues. The CDR3 bases are TGTGCCAGCAGCCAGGCTTGGGACAGTTCCTACGAGCAGTACGTC. Protein product: CASSQAWDSSYEQYV.

J is TRBJ2-7 and V is TRBV9; D perhaps matches TRBD2 (7 bases). V lost 0 bases, J lost 5 bases, and 15 bases lay in between. Germline CDR1 reads SGDLS; CDR2 reads YYNGEE. The CDR3 spans 15 residues. The CDR3 region is CASSVAAGATHEQYF. The CDR3 region has the DNA TGTGCCAGCAGCGTAGCGGCGGGGGCGACCCACGAGCAGTACTTC.

This chain connects TRBV13 to TRBJ2-2; a possible D gene is TRBD1 (5 bases). This CDR3 contains 14 residues. The V and J ends lost 7 bases and 3 bases respectively, with 12 bases between them. The V gene's germline CDR1 is PRHDT and CDR2 FYEKMQ (reference sequence). The CDR3, as DNA: TGTGCCAGCACCCCGTGGGGCGACACCGGGGAGCTGTTTTTT. The encoded protein is CASTPWGDTGELFF.

The rearrangement links TRBV15 to TRBJ2-7; 12 bases line up with TRBD1. The CDR3 totals 15 residues. Germline V gene sequence: CDR1 LNHNV, CDR2 YYDKDF (reference sequence). V trimming: 1 base; J trimming: 4 bases; junction bases outside the gene matches: 2. The CDR3 loop is CATSRGGQGAYEQYF. The CDR3 DNA sequence: TGTGCCACCAGCAGAGGGGGACAGGGGGCTTACGAGCAGTACTTC.

CDR3 amino acids: CASSTGLFRAYNSPLHF. CDR3 coding DNA: TGTGCCAGCAGCACCGGACTTTTCAGGGCCTATAATTCACCCCTCCACTTT. The J gene is TRBJ1-6, the V gene TRBV7-2; a weak D match, TRBD1 (5 bases). Germline CDR1 and CDR2: SGHTA and FQGNSA. The CDR3 consists of 17 residues. V lost 5 bases, J lost 2 bases, and 16 bases lay in between.

The chain uses TRBV18 and TRBJ2-2, with 10 bases fitting TRBD1. Germline V gives CDR1 KGHSH, CDR2 LQKENI. V gave up 3 bases and J gave up 5 bases; unmatched junction bases: 3. The CDR3 is made up of 15 amino acids. The CDR3 bases are TGTGCCAGCTCACCGGACAGGGGGGAAACCGGGGAGCTGTTTTTT. Translation: CASSPDRGETGELFF. Full variable domain (rest looked up from reference TRBV18 and TRBJ2-2): NAGVMQNPRHLVRRRGQEARLRCSPMKGHSHVYWYRQLPEEGLKFMVYLQKENIIDESGMPKERFSAEFPKEGPSILRIQQVVRGDSAAYFCASSPDRGETGELFFGEGSRLTVL.

The DNA of the CDR3 is TGTGCCAGCAGCTACTTCGGACTAGCGGGGCCGAACACCGGGGAGCTGTTTTTT. Amino acid sequence: CASSYFGLAGPNTGELFF. The genes are TRBV3-1 (or the pseudogene TRBV3-2) and TRBJ2-2; 12 bases map to TRBD2. The CDR3 is 18 residues long. Germline lookup yields CDR1 LGHDT and CDR2 YNNKEL (reference sequence). With 5 bases clipped from V and 0 bases from J, the junction kept 7 bases outside the gene matches.

The chain combines TRBV6-1 with TRBJ1-6; no definite D call. Trimming cost V 4 bases and J 1 base, with 17 bases left between them. Germline assignment: CDR1 MNHNS and CDR2 SASEGT. This CDR3 spans 18 amino acids. CDR3 sequence: CASSAAWSRGSYNSPLHF. CDR3 coding DNA: TGTGCCAGCAGTGCTGCTTGGTCGCGGGGATCCTATAATTCACCCCTCCACTTT.

This chain joins TRBV2 and TRBJ1-5; weak D call: TRBD1 (5 bases). This CDR3 has 15 residues. Per the germline V gene, CDR1 is SNHLY and CDR2 is FYNNEI. Trimming cost V 5 bases and J 6 bases, with 17 bases left between them. The CDR3 region is CASSYDGGGIQPQHF. CDR3 DNA: TGTGCCAGCAGTTACGACGGGGGAGGGATTCAGCCCCAGCATTTT.

J is TRBJ1-5 and V is TRBV6-5; unclear D gene. Trimming cost V 8 bases and J 1 base, with 12 bases left between them. CDR3 length: 14 residues. Germline V lookup: CDR1 MNHEY, CDR2 SVGAGI. The CDR3: CASEPGVSNQPQHF. The CDR3 DNA reads TGTGCCAGCGAACCGGGAGTGAGCAATCAGCCCCAGCATTTT.

The V and J genes are TRBV28 and TRBJ1-3; D not resolved. V shed 1 base and J shed 0 bases, with 7 bases lying between them. CDR3 length: 15 amino acids. CDR1 is MDHEN and CDR2 is SYDVKM in the germline V gene. CDR3 nucleotide sequence: TGTGCCAGCAGTTTATCCCTGATCTCTGGAAACACCATATATTTT. Translated: CASSLSLISGNTIYF.

The chain joins TRBV5-1 to TRBJ1-3; D gene unclear. This CDR3 spans 15 amino acids. Germline values: CDR1 SGHRS, CDR2 YFSETQ. The V and J ends lost 0 bases and 4 bases respectively, with 11 bases between them. CDR3 DNA: TGCGCCAGCAGCTTGGATGGCGGTTCGGGAAACACCATATATTTT. Protein product: CASSLDGGSGNTIYF.

CDR3 DNA: TGTGCCAGCAGCGTCGACAGAAACACCATATATTTT. Protein product: CASSVDRNTIYF. V gene TRBV12-3 or TRBV12-4 combines with J gene TRBJ1-3; D gene unclear. The CDR3 loop spans 12 amino acids. Trimming took off 6 bases at V and 5 bases at J, with 8 bases between the two ends.